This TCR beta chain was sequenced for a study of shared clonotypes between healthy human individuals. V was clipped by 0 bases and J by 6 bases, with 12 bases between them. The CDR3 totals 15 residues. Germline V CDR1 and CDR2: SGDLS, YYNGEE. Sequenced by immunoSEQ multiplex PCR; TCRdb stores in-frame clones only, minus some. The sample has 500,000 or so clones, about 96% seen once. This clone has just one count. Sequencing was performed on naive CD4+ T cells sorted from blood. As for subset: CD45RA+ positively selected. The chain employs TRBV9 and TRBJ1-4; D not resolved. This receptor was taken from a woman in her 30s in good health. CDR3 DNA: TGTGCCAGCAGCGTAGAGGGAACAGCTTATGAAAAACTGTTTTTT. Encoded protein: CASSVEGTAYEKLFF.